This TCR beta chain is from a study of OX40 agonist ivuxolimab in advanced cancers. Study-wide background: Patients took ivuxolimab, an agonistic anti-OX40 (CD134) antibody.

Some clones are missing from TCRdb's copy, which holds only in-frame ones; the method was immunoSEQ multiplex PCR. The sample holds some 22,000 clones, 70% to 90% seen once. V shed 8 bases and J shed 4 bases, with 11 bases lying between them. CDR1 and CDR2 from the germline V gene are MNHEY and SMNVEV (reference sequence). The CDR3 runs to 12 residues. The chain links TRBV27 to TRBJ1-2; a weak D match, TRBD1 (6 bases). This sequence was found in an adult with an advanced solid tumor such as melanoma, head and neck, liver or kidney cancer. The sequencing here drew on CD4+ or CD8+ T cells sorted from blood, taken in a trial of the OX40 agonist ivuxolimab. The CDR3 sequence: CASATGSYGYTF. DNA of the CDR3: TGTGCCAGCGCTACAGGGAGCTATGGCTACACCTTC.